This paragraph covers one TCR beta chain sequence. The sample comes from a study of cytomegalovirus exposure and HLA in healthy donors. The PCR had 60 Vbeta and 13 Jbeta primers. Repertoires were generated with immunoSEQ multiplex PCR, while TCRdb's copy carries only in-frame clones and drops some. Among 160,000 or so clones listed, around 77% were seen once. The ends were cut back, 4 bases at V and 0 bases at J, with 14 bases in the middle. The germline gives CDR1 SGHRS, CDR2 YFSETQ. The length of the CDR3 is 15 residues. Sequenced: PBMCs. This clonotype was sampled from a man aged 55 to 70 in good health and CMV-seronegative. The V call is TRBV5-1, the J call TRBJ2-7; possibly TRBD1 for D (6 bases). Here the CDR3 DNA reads TGCGCCAGCAGCGAGGGACATCCAAGCTCCTACGAGCAGTACTTC. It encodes CASSEGHPSSYEQYF.